What follows is one TCR beta chain and its context. Its target is unknown. With baseline, cycle 4 day 1, and cycle 7 day 1 as timepoints, blood was sampled. Repertoires were generated with immunoSEQ multiplex PCR, while TCRdb's copy carries only in-frame clones and drops some. The data show approximately 73,000 clones, roughly 88% seen once. This specimen comes from a study of OX40 agonist ivuxolimab in advanced cancers. Overall study context: Age averaged about 62 years (range about 23 to 85), and 80% to 90% were male.

The CDR3 covers 11 residues. CDR1 and CDR2 from the germline V gene are SEHNR and FQNEAQ (reference sequence). Between the trimmed V and J ends, which lost 3 bases and 1 base, there was a span of 0 bases. Study conclusions and caveats: Expanded peripheral T-cell antigen specificity went undetermined.

The sequence came from an adult with an advanced solid tumor such as melanoma, head and neck, liver or kidney cancer. The chain couples TRBV7-9 to TRBJ1-1; D uncertain. The specimen was CD4+ or CD8+ T cells sorted from blood, collected in a trial of the OX40 agonist ivuxolimab. The CDR3 region has the DNA TGTGCCAGCAGCTTGAACACTGAAGCTTTCTTT. This gives the protein CASSLNTEAFF.